A selection of T cell receptor beta chains follows, all from one sample in a study of long-term antiretroviral therapy in people with HIV. Method: immunoSEQ multiplex PCR; TCRdb's copy keeps in-frame clones and lacks some. The table lists under 30,000 clones, over 75% of them singletons. This specimen consisted of unsorted PBMCs, obtained 3 years after starting antiretroviral therapy. These receptors all stem from a man aged 35 to 55 with HIV. The CDR3 runs from the conserved cysteine through the conserved F or W. A D gene is named only where the DNA matches it firmly. Only some rows state a clone size, as once, few, many or a class for expanded clones.

j_call v_call d_call clone_size cdr3_nt cdr3_aa
TRBJ1-1 TRBV10-3 TRBD1 once TGTGCCATCAGGAGACAGGGCCAGAACACTGAAGCTTTCTTT CAIRRQGQNTEAFF
TRBJ2-2 TRBV7-3 TRBD2 NA TGTGCCAGCAGCTTATCCCTAGCGGGGGCCCCCACCGGGGAGCTGTTTTTT CASSLSLAGAPTGELFF
TRBJ2-6 TRBV5-1 TRBD1 NA TGCGCCAGCAGCCCCGGACAGGTTTACTCTGGGGCCAACGTCCTGACTTTC CASSPGQVYSGANVLTF
TRBJ2-1 TRBV15 NA NA TGTGCCACCAGCAGAGATGGAGCGGGTATTATCTCCTACAATGAGCAGTTCTTC CATSRDGAGIISYNEQFF
TRBJ2-7 TRBV10-1 NA NA TGCGCCAGCGGAAGGATAGGCGAGCAGTACTTC CASGRIGEQYF
TRBJ2-2 TRBV7-6 TRBD1 NA TGTGCCAGCAGCGCGGGACAGGGGGTCACCGGGGAGCTGTTTTTT CASSAGQGVTGELFF
TRBJ1-1 TRBV4-1 NA NA TGCGCCAGCAGCCAGGGGGCCTCCTCCTTAATGAACACTGAAGCTTTCTTT CASSQGASSLMNTEAFF
TRBJ2-1 TRBV29-1 NA NA TGCAGCGTTGGGCTTCACAATGAGCAGTTCTTC CSVGLHNEQFF
TRBJ2-7 TRBV2 NA NA TGTGCCAGCAAGGACGGACTATACGAGCAGTACTTC CASKDGLYEQYF
TRBJ1-5 TRBV2 NA NA TGTGCCAGCAGTGGGGACTTCAATCAGCCCCAGCATTTT CASSGDFNQPQHF